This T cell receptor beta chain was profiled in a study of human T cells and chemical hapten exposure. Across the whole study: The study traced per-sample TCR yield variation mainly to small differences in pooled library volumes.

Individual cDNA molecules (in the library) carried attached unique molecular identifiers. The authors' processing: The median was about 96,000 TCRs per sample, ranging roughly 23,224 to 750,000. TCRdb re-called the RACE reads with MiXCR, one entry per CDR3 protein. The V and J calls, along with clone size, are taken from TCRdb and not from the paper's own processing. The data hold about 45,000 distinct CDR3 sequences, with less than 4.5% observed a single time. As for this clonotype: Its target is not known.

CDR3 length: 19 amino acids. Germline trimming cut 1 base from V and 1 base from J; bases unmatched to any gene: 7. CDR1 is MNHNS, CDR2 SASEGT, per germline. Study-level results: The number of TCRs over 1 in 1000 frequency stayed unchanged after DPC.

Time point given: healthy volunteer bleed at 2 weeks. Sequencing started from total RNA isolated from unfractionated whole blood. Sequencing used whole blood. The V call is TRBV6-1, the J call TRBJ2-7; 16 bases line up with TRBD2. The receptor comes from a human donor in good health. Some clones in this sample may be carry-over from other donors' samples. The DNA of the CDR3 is TGTGCCAGCAGTGAAGAGCGGGGACTAGCGGGAGGGTCGTCCTACGAGCAGTACTTC. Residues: CASSEERGLAGGSSYEQYF.